The 6 T cell receptor beta chains in this list originate from one sample, sequenced in a study of T cell responses to AZD1222 COVID-19 vaccine. Libraries were prepared by immunoSEQ multiplex PCR; TCRdb keeps only in-frame clonotypes and omits some of them. The data show approximately 70,000 clones, with roughly 89% seen just once and 2.5% held by the top ten. Sequenced material: peripheral blood, taken on day 0 of AZD1222 vaccination. All receptors come from an adult in good health.

The sample holds one count of this clone. The DNA for the CDR3 is TGTGCCAGCAGCGTAGCACTAGCGGCCAACACCGGGGAGCTGTTTTTT. Translated, it gives CASSVALAANTGELFF. This rearrangement joins TRBV9 to TRBJ2-2; 8 bases line up with TRBD2. V was pared by 0 bases and J by 2 bases, with 3 bases of the junction left unmatched. The germline CDR1 and CDR2 sequences are SGDLS and YYNGEE. The CDR3 is 16 residues long. The full variable domain, rest sourced from reference TRBV9 and TRBJ2-2, is DSGVTQTPKHLITATGQRVTLRCSPRSGDLSVYWYQQSLDQGLQFLIQYYNGEERAKGNILERFSAQQFPDLHSELNLSSLELGDSALYFCASSVALAANTGELFFGEGSRLTVL.

The chain links TRBV5-6 to TRBJ2-7; 8 bases line up with TRBD1. Germline values: CDR1 SGHDT, CDR2 YYEEEE. V gave up 3 bases and J gave up 7 bases; unmatched junction bases: 9. The CDR3 runs 14 residues. This CDR3 reads CASSSGTGLWEQYF. The DNA for the CDR3 is TGTGCCAGCAGCTCCGGGACAGGTCTATGGGAGCAGTACTTC. Variable domain in full (rest from reference TRBV5-6 and TRBJ2-7): DAGVTQSPTHLIKTRGQQVTLRCSPKSGHDTVSWYQQALGQGPQFIFQYYEEEERQRGNFPDRFSGHQFPNYSSELNVNALLLGDSALYLCASSSGTGLWEQYFGPGTRLTVT.

V usage is TRBV4-2 and J usage is TRBJ2-1; 9 bases map to TRBD2. The CDR3 contains 18 residues. Germline assignment: CDR1 LGHNA and CDR2 YNFKEQ. Trimming at V came to 0 bases and at J to 5 bases, leaving 11 bases not matched to a gene. CDR3 in amino acids: CASSQEGLLAGYDNEQFF. The CDR3 region has the DNA TGTGCCAGCAGCCAAGAGGGCTTGCTAGCGGGATATGACAATGAGCAGTTCTTC.

The chain has TRBV7-3 and TRBJ2-2; TRBD2 aligns across 10 bases. Germline V gives CDR1 SGHTA, CDR2 FQGTGA. V dropped 5 bases and J dropped 6; count of bases not matched to a gene: 6. There are 15 residues in the CDR3. In DNA form, the CDR3 reads TGTGCCAGCAGCCCTAGCGGGAGTTTAGCCGGGGAGCTGTTTTTT. Translating it yields CASSPSGSLAGELFF.

The chain links TRBV19 to TRBJ2-2; the match to TRBD1 covers 7 bases. Germline assignment: CDR1 LNHDA and CDR2 SQIVND (reference sequence). This CDR3 has 15 residues. Germline trimming cut 1 base from V and 3 bases from J; bases unmatched to any gene: 2. CDR3 DNA sequence: TGTGCCAGTAGTATAGGGGGACAGTACACCGGGGAGCTGTTTTTT. It translates to CASSIGGQYTGELFF. The full variable domain, in which reference TRBV19 and TRBJ2-2 provide the parts outside the CDR3, is DGGITQSPKYLFRKEGQNVTLSCEQNLNHDAMYWYRQDPGQGLRLIYYSQIVNDFQKGDIAEGYSVSREKKESFPLTVTSAQKNPTAFYLCASSIGGQYTGELFFGEGSRLTVL.

The chain couples TRBV7-3 to TRBJ1-6; D is undetermined. Germline V CDR1 and CDR2: SGHTA, FQGTGA. The CDR3 contains 18 residues. V was shortened by 0 bases and J by 0 bases, with 12 bases between the two germline ends. CDR3 sequence reads: CASSLTSGRSSYNSPLHF. The CDR3 DNA follows: TGTGCCAGCAGCTTAACTAGTGGCAGGAGCTCCTATAATTCACCCCTCCACTTT. Supplemented by reference TRBV7-3 and TRBJ1-6, the full variable domain reads GAGVSQTPSNKVTEKGKYVELRCDPISGHTALYWYRQSLGQGPEFLIYFQGTGAADDSGLPNDRFFAVRPEGSVSTLKIQRTERGDSAVYLCASSLTSGRSSYNSPLHFGNGTRLTVT.